Each of the 21 T cell receptor beta chains below was sequenced from the same sample in a study of blood T cell repertoires in COVID-19. The protocol was immunoSEQ multiplex PCR, while the TCRdb copy is restricted to in-frame clones and leaves out a portion. The table has roughly 230,000 clones, about 83% seen once. The specimen sequenced was peripheral blood. The receptors come from a man aged 50 to 59 with acute or convalescent COVID-19.

V is TRBV3-1 (or the pseudogene TRBV3-2) and J is TRBJ1-3; TRBD1 might be the D (5 bases). CDR1 is LGHDT, CDR2 YNNKEL, per germline (reference sequence). This CDR3 has 14 amino acids. V was clipped by 5 bases and J by 0 bases, with 8 bases between them. CDR3 in DNA: TGTGCCAGCAGCGACAGTGGCTCTGGAAACACCATATATTTT. Translating it yields CASSDSGSGNTIYF.

This chain links TRBV13 with TRBJ1-2; D perhaps matches TRBD1 (6 bases). The CDR3 loop spans 13 amino acids. Trimming shortened V by 8 bases and J by 2 bases, and 12 bases separated the two germline ends. The germline V gene has CDR1 PRHDT and CDR2 FYEKMQ (reference sequence). The CDR3 loop is CASAEGENYGYTF. As DNA, the CDR3 is TGTGCCAGCGCAGAGGGGGAGAACTATGGCTACACCTTC.

This clone was counted between two and nine times. V usage is TRBV6-5 and J usage is TRBJ1-2; D perhaps matches TRBD1 (5 bases). The germline V gene encodes CDR1 MNHEY and CDR2 SVGAGI. V was pared by 0 bases and J by 1 base, with 9 bases between. This CDR3 is built from 15 residues. The CDR3 DNA reads as TGTGCCAGCAGTTACTCGACAGAGAATAACTATGGCTACACCTTC. This translates into CASSYSTENNYGYTF.

This clone was found once. The chain combines TRBV28 with TRBJ2-1, with 7 bases aligning to TRBD2. This CDR3 is 15 amino acids long. The junction had 8 bases not matched to a gene; V was cut back by 8 bases and J by 1 base. Germline V gene sequence: CDR1 MDHEN, CDR2 SYDVKM. CDR3 loop: CASLSGGGSYNEQFF. Here the CDR3 DNA reads TGTGCCAGCCTCTCTGGGGGGGGGTCCTACAATGAGCAGTTCTTC. The full variable domain, its missing parts supplied by reference TRBV28 and TRBJ2-1, is DVKVTQSSRYLVKRTGEKVFLECVQDMDHENMFWYRQDPGLGLRLIYFSYDVKMKEKGDIPEGYSVSREKKERFSLILESASTNQTSMYLCASLSGGGSYNEQFFGPGTRLTVL.

This sequence joins TRBV5-4 and TRBJ2-5; TRBD1 matches at 7 bases. After removal of 4 bases from V and 7 bases from J, the junction contained 13 bases not matched to a gene. This CDR3 comprises 15 residues. Germline assignment: CDR1 SGHNT and CDR2 YYREEE (reference sequence). CDR3 DNA: TGTGCCAGCAGCGAGGACAGGCCGGGAACACGGACCCAGTACTTC. It is translated as CASSEDRPGTRTQYF.

About this clone: Other DNA sequences of this sample code for an identical CDR3. The chain carries TRBV9 and TRBJ2-3; 8 nucleotides agree with TRBD2. This CDR3 has 15 residues. Germline CDR1 and CDR2: SGDLS and YYNGEE. The V and J ends lost 0 bases and 3 bases, in that order; junction bases with no gene match: 3. The CDR3 DNA sequence: TGTGCCAGCAGCGTAGCGGGGGGGAGGACAGATACGCAGTATTTT. This gives the protein CASSVAGGRTDTQYF.

This chain links TRBV2 with TRBJ2-1; a weak D match, TRBD1 (6 bases). Trimming pared 3 bases from V and 7 bases from J, leaving 16 bases between. Germline V CDR1 and CDR2: SNHLY, FYNNEI. CDR3 length: 15 amino acids. The CDR3 nucleotides read TGTGCCAGCAGTGAGTTAAGGGGGAGTGGGAATGAGCAGTTCTTC. Translating gives CASSELRGSGNEQFF.

The CDR3 reads CASSQEDTYYEQYF. CDR3 nucleotides: TGCGCCAGCAGCCAAGAGGACACCTACTACGAGCAGTACTTC. The chain uses TRBV4-1 and TRBJ2-7; D perhaps matches TRBD1 (5 bases). Germline V gives CDR1 MGHRA, CDR2 YSYEKL. V was shortened by 0 bases and J by 3 bases, with 9 bases between the two germline ends. The CDR3 extends over 14 amino acids.

J is TRBJ2-4 and V is TRBV28, with 12 bases that match TRBD1. The CDR3 is 14 residues long. V lost 5 bases and J lost 9; bases outside the gene matches: 5. CDR1 MDHEN and CDR2 SYDVKM come from the germline V gene. CDR3 region: CASSARDRGLIQYF. CDR3 DNA sequence: TGTGCCAGCAGTGCCCGGGACAGGGGGCTCATTCAGTACTTC. Supplemented by reference TRBV28 and TRBJ2-4, the full variable domain reads DVKVTQSSRYLVKRTGEKVFLECVQDMDHENMFWYRQDPGLGLRLIYFSYDVKMKEKGDIPEGYSVSREKKERFSLILESASTNQTSMYLCASSARDRGLIQYFGAGTRLSVL.

J is TRBJ2-7 and V is TRBV3-1 (or the pseudogene TRBV3-2); D might be TRBD1 (6 bases). Germline V CDR1 and CDR2: LGHDT, YNNKEL (reference sequence). V lost 4 bases to trimming and J lost 4 bases, with 8 bases between them. The CDR3 is 12 amino acids. The CDR3, as DNA: TGTGCCAGCAGCCCGACAGGTTACGAGCAGTACTTC. It yields the protein CASSPTGYEQYF.

This chain uses TRBV5-1 with TRBJ2-3; TRBD2 is a possible D gene (7 bases). In germline, CDR1 is SGHRS, CDR2 YFSETQ. The CDR3 runs to 16 residues. Trimming took off 4 bases at V and 3 bases at J, with 18 bases between the two ends. The CDR3 loop reads CASSPDPGGVTDTQYF. The CDR3 nucleotides are TGCGCCAGCAGCCCCGACCCGGGGGGCGTAACAGATACGCAGTATTTT.

This chain joins TRBV6-5 and TRBJ1-2, with 9 bases fitting TRBD1. The CDR3 loop spans 13 amino acids. The germline V gene encodes CDR1 MNHEY and CDR2 SVGAGI. V shed 5 bases and J 4 bases; nucleotides not matched to a gene: 2. CDR3 in amino acids: CASSLDRGYGYTF. The CDR3 DNA sequence: TGTGCCAGCAGTCTGGACAGGGGCTATGGCTACACCTTC.

The rearrangement uses TRBV5-1 and TRBJ1-1; possibly TRBD1 for D (6 bases). With 4 bases removed from V and 0 bases from J, the gap between germline ends came to 13 bases. This CDR3 has 15 amino acids. Germline lookup yields CDR1 SGHRS and CDR2 YFSETQ. CDR3 coding DNA: TGCGCCAGCAGCACCGGAAGGGGGATGAACACTGAAGCTTTCTTT. Its protein product is CASSTGRGMNTEAFF.

This chain links TRBV18 with TRBJ1-3; D not certain. Trimming stripped 6 bases from V and 2 bases from J, with 17 bases between. CDR3 length equals 16 residues. Germline V CDR1 and CDR2: KGHSH, LQKENI. CDR3: CASSSRHDGTGNTIYF. CDR3 nucleotides: TGTGCCAGCTCTTCGCGACATGACGGGACTGGAAACACCATATATTTT.

The V gene is TRBV27, the J gene TRBJ2-5; D not resolved. Trimming cost V 10 bases and J 5 bases, with 17 bases left between them. CDR1 is MNHEY and CDR2 is SMNVEV in the germline V gene (reference sequence). The CDR3 runs to 13 residues. This CDR3 reads CANPSPARETQYF. In nucleotides, the CDR3 is TGTGCCAACCCCAGCCCCGCGCGGGAGACCCAGTACTTC.

V gene TRBV11-3 combines with J gene TRBJ2-7, with D possibly being TRBD1 (5 bases). The CDR3 has 12 amino acids. Per the germline V gene, CDR1 is SGHNT and CDR2 is YENEEA. Trimming pared 4 bases from V and 4 bases from J, leaving 8 bases between. Written as DNA, the CDR3 is TGTGCCAGCAGCTCTACAGGTTACGAGCAGTACTTC. The encoded protein is CASSSTGYEQYF.

Here the CDR3 DNA reads TGTGCCAGCAGTTTGAGGGCCCTGGGCAATGAGCAGTTCTTC. The encoded protein is CASSLRALGNEQFF. This chain joins TRBV27 and TRBJ2-1, with a weak D call TRBD2 (5 bases). V lost 3 bases to trimming and J lost 6 bases, with 12 bases between them. CDR3 size: 14 residues. Germline V gives CDR1 MNHEY, CDR2 SMNVEV (reference sequence).

This clone was seen a single time. The chain carries TRBV6-6 and TRBJ1-6, with a possible D match to TRBD1 (6 bases). The CDR3 is 15 residues long. The V and J ends lost 6 bases and 6 bases respectively, with 15 bases between them. Germline-derived CDR1 and CDR2 are MNHNY and SVGAGI (reference sequence). CDR3: CASRYPQGSNSPLHF. The CDR3 coding sequence is TGTGCCAGCAGATACCCACAGGGTTCTAATTCACCCCTCCACTTT.

The J gene is TRBJ2-5, the V gene TRBV28, with a weak D call TRBD1 (5 bases). CDR3 length: 16 residues. V lost 5 bases, J lost 5 bases, and 21 bases lay in between. CDR1 MDHEN and CDR2 SYDVKM come from the germline V gene. CDR3 in amino acids: CASSTPATVPRETQYF. The DNA of the CDR3 is TGTGCCAGCAGTACCCCTGCGACAGTTCCAAGGGAGACCCAGTACTTC.

The count of this clone is one. This chain links TRBV13 with TRBJ1-1; D is unclear. Germline V CDR1 and CDR2: PRHDT, FYEKMQ (reference sequence). The CDR3 is 13 amino acids. With 5 bases removed from V and 11 bases from J, the gap between germline ends came to 18 bases. The CDR3 DNA sequence: TGTGCCAGCAGCCCAGCTGGCCGTCAGGTGGCTTTCTTT. Its protein product is CASSPAGRQVAFF.

This chain connects TRBV5-5 to TRBJ1-5; no clear D. The ends were cut back, 0 bases at V and 0 bases at J, with 13 bases in the middle. The V gene's germline CDR1 is SGHKS and CDR2 YYEKEE (reference sequence). This CDR3 region has 17 residues. CDR3 residues: CASSLAVWSGSNQPQHF. The CDR3 DNA reads as TGTGCCAGCAGCTTGGCCGTCTGGAGCGGTAGCAATCAGCCCCAGCATTTT.